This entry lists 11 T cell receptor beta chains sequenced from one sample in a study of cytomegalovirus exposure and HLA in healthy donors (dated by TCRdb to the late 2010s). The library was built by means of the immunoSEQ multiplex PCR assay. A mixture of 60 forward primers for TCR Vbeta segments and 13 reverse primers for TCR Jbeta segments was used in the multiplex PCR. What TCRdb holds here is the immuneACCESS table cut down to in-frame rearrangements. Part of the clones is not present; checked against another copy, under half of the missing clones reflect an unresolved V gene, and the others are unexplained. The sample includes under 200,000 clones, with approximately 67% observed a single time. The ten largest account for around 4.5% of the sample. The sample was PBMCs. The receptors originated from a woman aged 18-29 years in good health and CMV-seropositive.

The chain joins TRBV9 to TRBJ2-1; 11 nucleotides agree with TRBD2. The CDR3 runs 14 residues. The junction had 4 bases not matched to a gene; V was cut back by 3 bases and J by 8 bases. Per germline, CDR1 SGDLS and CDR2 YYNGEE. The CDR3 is CASSDSGGAHEQFF. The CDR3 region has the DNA TGTGCCAGCAGCGATAGCGGGGGGGCGCATGAGCAGTTCTTC.

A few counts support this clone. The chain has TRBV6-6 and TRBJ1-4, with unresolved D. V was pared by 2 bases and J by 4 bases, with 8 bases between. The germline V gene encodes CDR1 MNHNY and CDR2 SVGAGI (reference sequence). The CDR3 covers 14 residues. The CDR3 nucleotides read TGTGCCAGCAGTTACGGAGGTGGTAATGAAAAACTGTTTTTT. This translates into CASSYGGGNEKLFF.

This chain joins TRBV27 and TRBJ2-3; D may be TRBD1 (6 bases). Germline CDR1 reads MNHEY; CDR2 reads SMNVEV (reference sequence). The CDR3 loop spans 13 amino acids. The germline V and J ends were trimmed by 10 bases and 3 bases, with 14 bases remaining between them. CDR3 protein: CATSGTRTDTQYF. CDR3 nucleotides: TGTGCCACCTCAGGGACACGTACAGATACGCAGTATTTT.

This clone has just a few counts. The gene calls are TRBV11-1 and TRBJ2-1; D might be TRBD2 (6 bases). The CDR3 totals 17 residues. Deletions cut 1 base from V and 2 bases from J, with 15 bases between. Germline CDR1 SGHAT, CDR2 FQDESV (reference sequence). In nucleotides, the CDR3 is TGTGCCAGCAGCTTAGAATATGGGGGAGGCCCCTACAATGAGCAGTTCTTC. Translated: CASSLEYGGGPYNEQFF.

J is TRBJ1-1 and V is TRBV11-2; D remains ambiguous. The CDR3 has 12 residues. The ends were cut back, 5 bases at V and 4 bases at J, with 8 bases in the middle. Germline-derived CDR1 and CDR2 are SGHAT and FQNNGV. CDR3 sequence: CASSLLITEAFF. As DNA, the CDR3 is TGTGCCAGCAGCCTACTCATCACTGAAGCTTTCTTT.

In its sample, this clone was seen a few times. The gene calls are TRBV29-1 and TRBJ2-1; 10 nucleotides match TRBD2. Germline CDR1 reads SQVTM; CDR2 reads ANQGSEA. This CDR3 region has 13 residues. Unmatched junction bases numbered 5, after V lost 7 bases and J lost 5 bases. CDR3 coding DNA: TGCAGCGCCCGGACTAGCGGCAACAATGAGCAGTTCTTC. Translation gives CSARTSGNNEQFF.

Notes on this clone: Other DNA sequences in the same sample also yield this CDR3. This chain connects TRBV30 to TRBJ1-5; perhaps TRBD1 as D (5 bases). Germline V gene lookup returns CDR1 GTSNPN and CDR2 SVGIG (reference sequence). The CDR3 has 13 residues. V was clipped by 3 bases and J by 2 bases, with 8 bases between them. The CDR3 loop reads CAWSAQGNQPQHF. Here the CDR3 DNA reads TGTGCCTGGAGCGCACAGGGCAATCAGCCCCAGCATTTT.

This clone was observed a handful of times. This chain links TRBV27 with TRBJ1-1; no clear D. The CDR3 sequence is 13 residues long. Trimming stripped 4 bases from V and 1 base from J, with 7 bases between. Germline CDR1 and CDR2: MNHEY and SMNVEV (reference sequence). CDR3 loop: CASSWERNTEAFF. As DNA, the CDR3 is TGTGCCAGCAGTTGGGAGCGGAACACTGAAGCTTTCTTT.

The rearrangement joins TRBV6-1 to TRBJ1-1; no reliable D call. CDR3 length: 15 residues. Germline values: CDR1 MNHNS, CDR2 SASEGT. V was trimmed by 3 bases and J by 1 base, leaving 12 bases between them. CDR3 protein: CASSDLGSWNTEAFF. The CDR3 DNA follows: TGTGCCAGCAGTGACTTGGGCTCCTGGAACACTGAAGCTTTCTTT.

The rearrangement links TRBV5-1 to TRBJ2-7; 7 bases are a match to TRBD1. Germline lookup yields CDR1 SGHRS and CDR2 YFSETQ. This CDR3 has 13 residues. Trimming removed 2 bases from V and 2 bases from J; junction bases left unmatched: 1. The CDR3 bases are TGCGCCAGCAGCTTTCAGGGGGCCTACGAGCAGTACTTC. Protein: CASSFQGAYEQYF.

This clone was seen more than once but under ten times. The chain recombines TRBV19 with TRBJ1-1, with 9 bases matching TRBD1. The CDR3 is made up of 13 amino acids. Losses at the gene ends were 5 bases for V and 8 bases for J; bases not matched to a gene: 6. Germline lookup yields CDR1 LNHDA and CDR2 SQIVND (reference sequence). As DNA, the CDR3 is TGTGCCAGTAGTTCCTGGGGACAGGGAGAAGCTTTCTTT. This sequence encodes CASSSWGQGEAFF.